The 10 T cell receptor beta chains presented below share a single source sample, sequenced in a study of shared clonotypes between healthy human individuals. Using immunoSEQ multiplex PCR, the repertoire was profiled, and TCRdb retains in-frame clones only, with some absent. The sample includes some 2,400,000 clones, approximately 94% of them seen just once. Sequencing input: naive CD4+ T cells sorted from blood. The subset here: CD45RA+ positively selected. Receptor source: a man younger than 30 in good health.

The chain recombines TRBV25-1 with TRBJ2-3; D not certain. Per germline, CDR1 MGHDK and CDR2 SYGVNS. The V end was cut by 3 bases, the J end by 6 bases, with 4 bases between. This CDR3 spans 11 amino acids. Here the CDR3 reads CASSDGDTQYF. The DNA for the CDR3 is TGTGCCAGCAGTGACGGGGATACGCAGTATTTT.

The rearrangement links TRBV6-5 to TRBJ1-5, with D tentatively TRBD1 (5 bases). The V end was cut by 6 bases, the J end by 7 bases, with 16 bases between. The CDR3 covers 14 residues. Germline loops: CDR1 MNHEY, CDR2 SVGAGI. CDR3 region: CASSRGGIGQPQHF. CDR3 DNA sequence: TGTGCCAGCAGCCGGGGGGGGATCGGGCAGCCCCAGCATTTT.

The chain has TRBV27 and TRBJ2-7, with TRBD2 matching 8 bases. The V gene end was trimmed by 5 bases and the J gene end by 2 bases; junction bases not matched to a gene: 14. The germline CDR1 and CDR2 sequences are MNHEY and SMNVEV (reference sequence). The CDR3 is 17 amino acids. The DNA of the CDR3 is TGTGCCAGCAGTCCCCGTGGGCGGGGGGCCCCAACCTACGAGCAGTACTTC. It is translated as CASSPRGRGAPTYEQYF.

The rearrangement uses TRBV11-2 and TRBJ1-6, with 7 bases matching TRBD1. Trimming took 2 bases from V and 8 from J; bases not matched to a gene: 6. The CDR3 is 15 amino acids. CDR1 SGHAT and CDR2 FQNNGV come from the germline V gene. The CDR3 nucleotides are TGTGCCAGCAGCTTACGGGGACAGCGCGATTCACCCCTCCACTTT. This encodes CASSLRGQRDSPLHF.

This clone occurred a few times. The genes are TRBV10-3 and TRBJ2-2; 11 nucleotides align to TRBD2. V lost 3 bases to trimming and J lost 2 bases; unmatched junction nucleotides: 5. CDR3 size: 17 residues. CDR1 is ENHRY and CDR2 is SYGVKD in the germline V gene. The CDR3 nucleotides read TGTGCCATCAGTGACTGGGGACTAGCGGAAAACACCGGGGAGCTGTTTTTT. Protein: CAISDWGLAENTGELFF.

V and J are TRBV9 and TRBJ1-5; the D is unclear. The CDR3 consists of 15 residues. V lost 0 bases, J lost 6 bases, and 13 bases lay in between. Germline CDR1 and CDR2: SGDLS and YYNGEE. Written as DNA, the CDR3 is TGTGCCAGCAGCGTAGGTGGAGAGGTAGGTCAGCCCCAGCATTTT. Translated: CASSVGGEVGQPQHF.

The CDR3 loop is CASSRTGKETQYF. The CDR3 DNA follows: TGTGCCAGCAGCCGGACAGGGAAAGAGACCCAGTACTTC. The chain recombines TRBV7-8 with TRBJ2-5, with TRBD1 identical over 8 bases. The CDR3 is 13 amino acids. CDR1 and CDR2 (germline): SGHVS, FQNEAQ. The junction had 2 bases not matched to a gene; V was cut back by 5 bases and J by 3 bases.

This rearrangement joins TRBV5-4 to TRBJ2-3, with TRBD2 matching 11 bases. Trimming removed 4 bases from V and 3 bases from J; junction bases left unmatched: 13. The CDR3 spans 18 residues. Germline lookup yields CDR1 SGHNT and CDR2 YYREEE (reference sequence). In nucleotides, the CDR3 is TGTGCCAGCAGCGCGATGGGCACTAGCGGGGGTTCTACAGATACGCAGTATTTT. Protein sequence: CASSAMGTSGGSTDTQYF.

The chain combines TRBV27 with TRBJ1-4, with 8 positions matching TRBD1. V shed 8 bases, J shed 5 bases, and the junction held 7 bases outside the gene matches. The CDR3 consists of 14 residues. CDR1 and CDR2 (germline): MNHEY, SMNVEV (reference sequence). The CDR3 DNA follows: TGTGCCAGCCTAAGACAGGGGTTAAATGAAAAACTGTTTTTT. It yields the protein CASLRQGLNEKLFF. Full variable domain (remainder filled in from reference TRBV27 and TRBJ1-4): EAQVTQNPRYLITVTGKKLTVTCSQNMNHEYMSWYRQDPGLGLRQIYYSMNVEVTDKGDVPEGYKVSRKEKRNFPLILESPSPNQTSLYFCASLRQGLNEKLFFGSGTQLSVL.

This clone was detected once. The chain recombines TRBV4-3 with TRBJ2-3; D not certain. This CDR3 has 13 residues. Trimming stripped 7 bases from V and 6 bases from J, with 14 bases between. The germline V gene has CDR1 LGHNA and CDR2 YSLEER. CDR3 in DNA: TGCGCCAGCAAGAACCAGGAAGGCGATACGCAGTATTTT. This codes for CASKNQEGDTQYF.